This TCR beta chain originates from a study of identical twins. In the case of this clonotype: Its specificity is unknown.

Germline-derived CDR1 and CDR2 are SGHKS and YYEKEE (reference sequence). V gave up 0 bases and J gave up 4 bases, with 9 bases separating them. The CDR3 has 14 residues. A single record per CDR3 protein comes from TCRdb applying MiXCR to the 5' RACE reads. The table records 550,000 to 800,000 distinct CDR3 sequences, roughly 6.6% of them present only once. Overall study findings and caveats: For cord blood, abundant beta clonotypes had fewer insertions, unlike memory repertoires, which showed none.

These data were also reused for a study on yellow fever vaccine responses in identical twins.

Input material: PBMCs. V gene TRBV5-5 combines with J gene TRBJ2-3, with D perhaps TRBD2 (6 bases). The clonotype originates from a young woman in good health. DNA of the CDR3: TGTGCCAGCAGCTTGGAAACGGGGGCAGATACGCAGTATTTT. Its translation is CASSLETGADTQYF.